Below, 7 T cell receptor beta chains from the same sample are listed, as sequenced in a study of cytomegalovirus exposure and HLA in healthy donors. PCR employed 60 Vbeta and 13 Jbeta primers. The method was immunoSEQ multiplex PCR; TCRdb's version includes in-frame clones alone and lacks a portion of them. The table lists 99,000 or so clones, about four fifths of them singletons. Sequencing was carried out using PBMCs. These receptors all stem from a man aged 35 to 55 in good health and CMV-seronegative.

V gene TRBV15 combines with J gene TRBJ1-1; TRBD1 aligns across 8 bases. J gave up 4 bases and V 4 bases, and 8 bases lay outside the gene matches. Germline CDR1 is LNHNV and CDR2 is YYDKDF (reference sequence). There are 15 residues in the CDR3. Written as DNA, the CDR3 is TGTGCCACCAGCAACGAAAGAACAGGGGGCACTGAAGCTTTCTTT. Translated: CATSNERTGGTEAFF. The full variable domain, its missing parts supplied by reference TRBV15 and TRBJ1-1, is DAMVIQNPRYQVTQFGKPVTLSCSQTLNHNVMYWYQQKSSQAPKLLFHYYDKDFNNEADTPDNFQSRRPNTSFCFLDIRSPGLGDTAMYLCATSNERTGGTEAFFGQGTRLTVV.

The chain employs TRBV7-8 and TRBJ1-4, with TRBD1 as a possible D gene (6 bases). Germline CDR1 reads SGHVS; CDR2 reads FQNEAQ. Trimming took off 1 base at V and 4 bases at J, with 13 bases between the two ends. The CDR3 runs 16 residues. Here the CDR3 reads CASSLGRGADNEKLFF. The CDR3, as DNA: TGTGCCAGCAGCTTAGGTCGGGGGGCAGATAATGAAAAACTGTTTTTT.

The chain is built from TRBV27 and TRBJ2-7; D perhaps matches TRBD1 (5 bases). CDR1 MNHEY and CDR2 SMNVEV come from the germline V gene (reference sequence). V was clipped by 1 base and J by 5 bases, with 12 bases between them. The length of the CDR3 is 14 residues. CDR3 loop: CASSLWGPTDEQYF. As DNA, the CDR3 is TGTGCCAGCAGTTTATGGGGCCCCACCGACGAGCAGTACTTC.

The rearrangement links TRBV10-3 to TRBJ1-5, with D unresolved. The V gene's germline CDR1 is ENHRY and CDR2 SYGVKD. CDR3 size: 15 residues. V was trimmed by 4 bases and J by 3 bases, leaving 13 bases between them. The CDR3 is CAISGALSSNQPQHF. The CDR3 coding sequence is TGTGCCATCAGTGGGGCCCTAAGTTCCAATCAGCCCCAGCATTTT.

The chain recombines TRBV5-1 with TRBJ2-5; 10 bases are a match to TRBD2. Germline trimming cut 0 bases from V and 4 bases from J; bases unmatched to any gene: 6. The CDR3 length is 16 residues. Per the germline V gene, CDR1 is SGHRS and CDR2 is YFSETQ. CDR3 in DNA: TGCGCCAGCAGCTTGGCCTCCCGACTAGCGGGAGAGACCCAGTACTTC. Translation: CASSLASRLAGETQYF. The full variable domain, with the rest looked up from reference TRBV5-1 and TRBJ2-5, is KAGVTQTPRYLIKTRGQQVTLSCSPISGHRSVSWYQQTPGQGLQFLFEYFSETQRNKGNFPGRFSGRQFSNSRSEMNVSTLELGDSALYLCASSLASRLAGETQYFGPGTRLLVL.

The chain uses TRBV27 and TRBJ1-5; no definite D call. Trimming left V 6 bases short and J 2 bases short, with 8 bases between. The germline gives CDR1 MNHEY, CDR2 SMNVEV (reference sequence). There are 13 residues in the CDR3. The CDR3 sequence is CASSQARNQPQHF. CDR3 nucleotide sequence: TGTGCCAGCAGCCAGGCCCGCAATCAGCCCCAGCATTTT.

The rearrangement links TRBV2 to TRBJ2-2, with 8 bases fitting TRBD1. This CDR3 spans 15 amino acids. V trimming: 6 bases; J trimming: 8 bases; junction bases outside the gene matches: 11. Germline V gene lookup returns CDR1 SNHLY and CDR2 FYNNEI. In DNA, the CDR3 is TGTGCCAGCAGCGACCGGGACAGGAGGTTTGGGGAGCTGTTTTTT. Translating it yields CASSDRDRRFGELFF.